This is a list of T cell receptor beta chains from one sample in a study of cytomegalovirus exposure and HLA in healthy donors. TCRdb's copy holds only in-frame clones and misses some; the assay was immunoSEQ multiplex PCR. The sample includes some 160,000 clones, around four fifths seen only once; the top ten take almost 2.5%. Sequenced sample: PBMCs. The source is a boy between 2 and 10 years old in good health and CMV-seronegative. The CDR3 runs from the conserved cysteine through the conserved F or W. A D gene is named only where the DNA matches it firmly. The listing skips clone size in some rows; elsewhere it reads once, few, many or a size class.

TGCGCCAGCAGTTTTGAGGGGGGGCTGTCTGCAGCTTTCTTT,CASSFEGGLSAAFF,TRBV5-1,-,-,TRBJ1-1
TGTGCCAGCAGCCCGACAGGGGCGGGAACTGAAGCTTTCTTT,CASSPTGAGTEAFF,TRBV7-9,-,TRBD1,TRBJ1-1
TGTGCCATCACCAAACGGACGGGGAAGAACACTGAAGCTTTCTTT,CAITKRTGKNTEAFF,TRBV10-3,few,-,TRBJ1-1
TGCGCCAGCAGTCTTGGGGGGGACAAGAGCAATCAGCCCCAGCATTTT,CASSLGGDKSNQPQHF,TRBV5-1,-,-,TRBJ1-5
TGTGCCAGCTCCCCCCAGGGTCCCGAGCAGTACTTC,CASSPQGPEQYF,TRBV18,-,-,TRBJ2-7
TGTGCCAGCAGCGTAGCGGCGGGACGTCTCACTTATGGCTACACCTTC,CASSVAAGRLTYGYTF,TRBV9,few,-,TRBJ1-2
TGTGCCAGCAGTTCTGACCCCAGGTACACTGAAGCTTTCTTT,CASSSDPRYTEAFF,TRBV2,-,-,TRBJ1-1
TGTGCCAGCAGTGGTAGGGACAGGGCCGGGAACACCATATATTTT,CASSGRDRAGNTIYF,TRBV2,-,TRBD1,TRBJ1-3
TGTGCCAGCAGCCTACGGGGTGCTGAGACTGGAAACACCATATATTTT,CASSLRGAETGNTIYF,TRBV9,-,-,TRBJ1-3
TGCGCCAGCAGCTTGGTGACTAGCGGGTCGGGCACAGATACGCAGTATTTT,CASSLVTSGSGTDTQYF,TRBV5-1,-,TRBD2,TRBJ2-3
TGTGCCAGCAGCAACCATGAGGGACAGGGAGAGACTTATAGCAATCAGCCCCAGCATTTT,CASSNHEGQGETYSNQPQHF,TRBV21-1,-,-,TRBJ1-5
TGTGCCAGCAGGCGACAGGGGAACTCACCCCTCCACTTT,CASRRQGNSPLHF,TRBV6-5,-,TRBD1,TRBJ1-6
TGTGCCAGCAGCGTAGGGACAGGTTCTGGGTATGGCTACACCTTC,CASSVGTGSGYGYTF,TRBV9,-,TRBD1,TRBJ1-2
TGTGCCAGCAGCGAACAGAGTCGGACTGAAGCTTTCTTT,CASSEQSRTEAFF,TRBV7-3,few,-,TRBJ1-1
TGCGCCAGCAGCTCCGACACAGGGGAGGTTTCCTACGAGCAGTACTTC,CASSSDTGEVSYEQYF,TRBV5-1,-,-,TRBJ2-7
TGTGCCAGCAGTGAATACAAAGGGGGTACCGGGGAGCTGTTTTTT,CASSEYKGGTGELFF,TRBV25-1,-,-,TRBJ2-2
TGTGCCGGCGAGGGCAACCGCCTTATAGCGGGAAGGGGGAAACCTGGGGCCAACGTCCTGACTTTC,CAGEGNRLIAGRGKPGANVLTF,TRBV2,-,TRBD2,TRBJ2-6
TGTGCCAGCTGTGAAGGGGCGCCCGGTTTCACTGAAGCTTTCTTT,CASCEGAPGFTEAFF,TRBV2,-,-,TRBJ1-1
TGTGCCAGCAGCTTGGAACCAGGGAAAGTCAACATTCAGTACTTC,CASSLEPGKVNIQYF,TRBV5-4,-,-,TRBJ2-4
TGCGCCAGCAGCCGAGAGGTCCGGGGAACTGAAGCTTTCTTT,CASSREVRGTEAFF,TRBV4-3,-,-,TRBJ1-1
TGTGCCAGCAGCTTGGGTGTTAGCGGGAGCTCCTACGAGCAGTACTTC,CASSLGVSGSSYEQYF,TRBV5-6,-,TRBD2,TRBJ2-7
TGTGCCAGCAGCAACCCGGACAGCGACACTGAAGCTTTCTTT,CASSNPDSDTEAFF,TRBV21-1,-,-,TRBJ1-1
TGTGCCAGCAGTGGGCTAGCGAAACCCTCTGGGGCCAACGTCCTGACTTTC,CASSGLAKPSGANVLTF,TRBV6-1,-,-,TRBJ2-6
TGTGCCAGTAGTACACCAGCCGTGGCAGGGGGCTACACTGAAGCTTTCTTT,CASSTPAVAGGYTEAFF,TRBV19,-,TRBD1,TRBJ1-1
TGTGCCAGCAGCCAAGGGGTTATAGGGGGGGTCTACGAGCAGTACTTC,CASSQGVIGGVYEQYF,TRBV4-2,-,-,TRBJ2-7
TGTGCCAGCAGGCCCGGGACTAGCGGGGACACCGGGGAGCTGTTTTTT,CASRPGTSGDTGELFF,TRBV5-4,-,TRBD2,TRBJ2-2
TGTGCTAGTGGTTTCCCAGGGGAAGATCAGCCCCAGCATTTT,CASGFPGEDQPQHF,TRBV12-5,-,-,TRBJ1-5
TGTGCCAGCAGCTTGAACAGCGGGAGGGAAGAGACCCAGTACTTC,CASSLNSGREETQYF,TRBV5-8,-,TRBD2,TRBJ2-5
TGTGCCAGCGGAAGGTCTGGGACAGTAACAACTGAAGCTTTCTTT,CASGRSGTVTTEAFF,TRBV5-5,-,TRBD1,TRBJ1-1
TGTGCCAGAAGATCCCCGGGAGTTGGGGGTGGTGAGGATGAGCAGTTCTTC,CARRSPGVGGGEDEQFF,TRBV6-8,-,-,TRBJ2-1
TGTGCCAGCGTAAGGACAGGGGTTGAAAAACTGTTTTTT,CASVRTGVEKLFF,TRBV6-6,-,TRBD1,TRBJ1-4
TGTGCCAGCAGCTTAGATCCGGGCGGGATAGGAGAGACCCAGTACTTC,CASSLDPGGIGETQYF,TRBV5-4,-,-,TRBJ2-5
TGCGCCAGCAGCTTCTTACAGGGACGGGACACTGAAGCTTTCTTT,CASSFLQGRDTEAFF,TRBV5-1,-,-,TRBJ1-1
TGTGCCAGCAGCGTCGGGGGGACCCAGTACTTC,CASSVGGTQYF,TRBV13,-,-,TRBJ2-5
TGTGCCAGCAGCGTAGAGGGGGACACTGAAGCTTTCTTT,CASSVEGDTEAFF,TRBV9,-,-,TRBJ1-1
TGTGCCAGCAGCTCGGGTGGTAGGGGGACCTACAATGAGCAGTTCTTC,CASSSGGRGTYNEQFF,TRBV7-3,-,-,TRBJ2-1
TGTGCCAGCAGCCAACAAGGGACTAGCGGGAGCGATGAGCAGTTCTTC,CASSQQGTSGSDEQFF,TRBV4-2,-,TRBD2,TRBJ2-1
TGTGCCAGCAGCGCCGACAGGGGGCGTTCAGATACGCAGTATTTT,CASSADRGRSDTQYF,TRBV9,-,TRBD1,TRBJ2-3
TGTGCCAGCAGTTACGGCCAGGGTGAAGCTGAAGCTTTCTTT,CASSYGQGEAEAFF,TRBV6-5,-,-,TRBJ1-1
TGTGCCAGCAGTTCGAACTATGGCTACACCTTC,CASSSNYGYTF,TRBV28,-,-,TRBJ1-2
TGTGCCAGCAGTTTATCGTTCAGGGTAGGAAGCAATCAGCCCCAGCATTTT,CASSLSFRVGSNQPQHF,TRBV27,few,-,TRBJ1-5
TGTGCCAGTACTACAGGCGCTAACTATGGCTACACCTTC,CASTTGANYGYTF,TRBV19,-,-,TRBJ1-2
TGCAGCGTGGTCCTTGGGCGTAGCACAGATACGCAGTATTTT,CSVVLGRSTDTQYF,TRBV29-1,-,-,TRBJ2-3
TGTGCCAGCAGCTCGGGAGACGTAGCGGGGGACCCGCCAGATACGCAGTATTTT,CASSSGDVAGDPPDTQYF,TRBV7-3,-,TRBD2,TRBJ2-3
TGTGCCAGCAGCCTGGGGGCTAGCTCCAGAGGTGAGCAGTTCTTC,CASSLGASSRGEQFF,TRBV7-2,-,-,TRBJ2-1
TGTGCCAGCAGTGAACTAGCGGGAGGTTACAATGAGCAGTTCTTC,CASSELAGGYNEQFF,TRBV6-1,-,TRBD2,TRBJ2-1
TGTGCCAGCTCACCTCTAGGGGGAAGGATTATGAACACTGAAGCTTTCTTT,CASSPLGGRIMNTEAFF,TRBV18,-,-,TRBJ1-1
TGTGCCAGCACCCCTACGCGCGGGCTGTACACTGAAGCTTTCTTT,CASTPTRGLYTEAFF,TRBV28,-,-,TRBJ1-1
TGTGCCAGTAGTATTAGGAGACAGGGGGCAAGGAATGAGCAGTTCTTC,CASSIRRQGARNEQFF,TRBV19,-,TRBD1,TRBJ2-1
TGTGCCACCAACCATACGAGGACTAGCGGGATGAAAACCGATACGCAGTATTTT,CATNHTRTSGMKTDTQYF,TRBV6-4,-,TRBD2,TRBJ2-3
TGTGCCAGCAGTCCCCTAACAGGGGACTACGAGCAGTACTTC,CASSPLTGDYEQYF,TRBV27,-,TRBD1,TRBJ2-7
TGCGCCAGCAGCCAAACAGAGTGGGAGAATGAAAAACTGTTTTTT,CASSQTEWENEKLFF,TRBV4-3,-,-,TRBJ1-4
TGTGCCAGCAGCTTCAGGATTATGGATAATGAAAAACTGTTTTTT,CASSFRIMDNEKLFF,TRBV11-2,-,-,TRBJ1-4
TGCGCCAGCAGCTCCGACAGCGGGGCCTACAATGAGCAGTTCTTC,CASSSDSGAYNEQFF,TRBV5-1,-,TRBD2,TRBJ2-1
TGTGCCAGCAGCTTAATCCTAAGTAGCAATCAGCCCCAGCATTTT,CASSLILSSNQPQHF,TRBV7-2,-,-,TRBJ1-5
TGTGCCAGCAGCTTAGACAGGGGCAATGAGCAGTTCTTC,CASSLDRGNEQFF,TRBV11-3,-,-,TRBJ2-1
TGTGCCAGCAGCTTCCAGGGTGGCGAAAAACTGTTTTTT,CASSFQGGEKLFF,TRBV7-8,few,-,TRBJ1-4
TGTGCCAGCTCACCCGGGACAGGGGCCTACGAGCAGTACTTC,CASSPGTGAYEQYF,TRBV18,-,TRBD1,TRBJ2-7
TGTGCCAGCAGTGCACAGGGCACCTCCAACTACGAGCAGTACTTC,CASSAQGTSNYEQYF,TRBV25-1,-,-,TRBJ2-7
TGTGCCAGTCAACAGGGGCTCACTGAAGCTTTCTTT,CASQQGLTEAFF,TRBV6-5,-,TRBD1,TRBJ1-1